These 20 T cell receptor beta chains were sequenced from one sample in a study of T cell responses to AZD1222 COVID-19 vaccine (dated by TCRdb to the early 2020s). Library preparation was by the immunoSEQ multiplex PCR assay. In TCRdb, the immuneACCESS table is reduced to in-frame sequences with V and J assigned. These tables do not hold every clone; where another copy was compared, an unresolved V gene accounts for under half, and the others remain unexplained. This sample lists tens of thousands of clones; approximately 83% were detected once. The ten largest clones add up to less than 11% of the sample. The time point label of this sample denotes: about 28 days (+/-7) after the second vaccine dose. Source: peripheral blood, taken 28 days after the second AZD1222 dose. These receptors were taken from an adult who received the AZD1222 COVID-19 vaccine.

The V and J genes are TRBV28 and TRBJ1-5; 8 positions agree with TRBD1. The length of the CDR3 is 17 residues. Germline V gene lookup returns CDR1 MDHEN and CDR2 SYDVKM. The V segment lost 2 bases and the J segment 6 bases; nucleotides outside the gene matches: 12. CDR3 region: CASSLGWWAGGGQPQHF. The CDR3 DNA follows: TGTGCCAGCAGTTTAGGGTGGTGGGCAGGGGGCGGTCAGCCCCAGCATTTT.

In DNA, the CDR3 is TGTGCCAGCACCCACGGAGTGGACAGGGGAAGCTCACCCCTCCACTTT. Its protein product is CASTHGVDRGSSPLHF. V gene TRBV6-6 combines with J gene TRBJ1-6; 9 bases are shared with TRBD1. Germline-derived CDR1 and CDR2 are MNHNY and SVGAGI (reference sequence). The length of the CDR3 is 16 residues. V was clipped by 7 bases and J by 10 bases; unmatched bases: 14.

The chain carries TRBV9 and TRBJ2-1, with 9 bases matching TRBD2. This CDR3 has 16 residues. V lost 0 bases, J lost 5 bases, and 6 bases stayed unmatched. Germline CDR1 and CDR2: SGDLS and YYNGEE. As DNA, the CDR3 is TGTGCCAGCAGCGTAGTGACAGCGGGGGGTAACAATGAGCAGTTCTTC. It encodes CASSVVTAGGNNEQFF.

The gene calls are TRBV19 and TRBJ2-3; 8 bases are shared with TRBD2. The CDR3 runs to 15 residues. Losses at the gene ends were 4 bases for V and 0 bases for J; bases not matched to a gene: 3. Germline V CDR1 and CDR2: LNHDA, SQIVND (reference sequence). This chain's CDR3 is CASSTGLASTDTQYF. CDR3 DNA: TGTGCCAGTAGTACCGGACTAGCTAGCACAGATACGCAGTATTTT.

This clone came up once. This rearrangement joins TRBV4-1 to TRBJ1-2; the match to TRBD1 covers 12 bases. J was trimmed by 8 bases and V by 1 base; bases with no gene match: 5. The CDR3 runs to 15 residues. In germline, CDR1 is MGHRA, CDR2 YSYEKL. CDR3 DNA sequence: TGCGCCAGCAGCCAAGCCGGGACAGGGGGCCTGGGCTACACCTTC. Encoded protein: CASSQAGTGGLGYTF.

The chain links TRBV28 to TRBJ1-6; D is unresolved. Trimming stripped 8 bases from V and 10 bases from J, with 18 bases between. The CDR3 is 14 residues long. CDR1 is MDHEN and CDR2 is SYDVKM in the germline V gene. The CDR3 region is CASQRRINGSPLHF. The CDR3 bases are TGTGCCAGCCAGCGTAGGATTAACGGGTCACCCCTCCACTTT.

Here the CDR3 reads CASRDRVTNEKLFF. CDR3 sequence (DNA): TGTGCCAGTAGGGACAGGGTGACTAATGAAAAACTGTTTTTT. The V call is TRBV19, the J call TRBJ1-4; 8 bases are a match to TRBD1. The CDR3 spans 14 residues. The germline V gene has CDR1 LNHDA and CDR2 SQIVND (reference sequence). Unmatched junction bases numbered 2, after V lost 6 bases and J lost 2 bases.

The gene calls are TRBV10-2 and TRBJ1-1; D remains unclear. With 7 bases removed from V and 1 base from J, the gap between germline ends came to 13 bases. The length of the CDR3 is 14 residues. Germline V gene sequence: CDR1 WSHSY, CDR2 SAAADI. In DNA, the CDR3 is TGCGCCAGCACCCCCCGGAATGGGAACACTGAAGCTTTCTTT. Its translation is CASTPRNGNTEAFF.

The CDR3 spells CASSQGDRGGSNQPQHF. CDR3 nucleotide sequence: TGTGCCAGCAGCCAAGGAGACAGGGGAGGCAGCAATCAGCCCCAGCATTTT. The chain employs TRBV3-1 (or the pseudogene TRBV3-2) and TRBJ1-5; 8 positions match TRBD1. Germline-derived CDR1 and CDR2 are LGHDT and YNNKEL (reference sequence). V was pared by 1 base and J by 1 base, with 6 bases of the junction left unmatched. The CDR3 has 17 residues.

This clone was detected ten times or more. The V call is TRBV6-5, the J call TRBJ2-1; D remains unclear. V shed 8 bases and J shed 2 bases, with 10 bases lying between them. Germline assignment: CDR1 MNHEY and CDR2 SVGAGI. This CDR3 comprises 13 residues. The CDR3 loop reads CASAPRTYNEQFF. CDR3 nucleotide sequence: TGTGCCAGCGCGCCACGGACCTACAATGAGCAGTTCTTC.

This clone has a single count. V and J are TRBV11-2 and TRBJ1-6, with 7 bases matching TRBD1. The V gene's germline CDR1 is SGHAT and CDR2 FQNNGV. V lost 3 bases to trimming and J lost 6 bases; unmatched junction nucleotides: 5. The CDR3 totals 15 residues. CDR3: CASSFNRGSNSPLHF. CDR3 bases: TGTGCCAGCAGCTTTAACAGGGGAAGTAATTCACCCCTCCACTTT.

V gene TRBV5-6 combines with J gene TRBJ2-1; D unclear. Trimming pared 3 bases from V and 7 bases from J, leaving 20 bases between. This CDR3 comprises 16 residues. Germline lookup yields CDR1 SGHDT and CDR2 YYEEEE. The CDR3 sequence is CASSSKRNPVRNEQFF. The CDR3 nucleotides are TGTGCCAGCAGCTCCAAGAGGAACCCAGTTCGTAATGAGCAGTTCTTC.

The chain combines TRBV7-9 with TRBJ2-7; 9 bases match TRBD1. This CDR3 has 16 residues. Germline assignment: CDR1 SEHNR and CDR2 FQNEAQ (reference sequence). Losses at the gene ends were 4 bases for V and 2 bases for J; bases not matched to a gene: 9. CDR3: CASSSAGTGRTYEQYF. CDR3 nucleotide sequence: TGTGCCAGCAGCTCCGCAGGGACAGGGAGGACCTACGAGCAGTACTTC.

This clone came up a few times. The chain combines TRBV6-1 with TRBJ2-5, with D possibly being TRBD1 (6 bases). Germline V gene lookup returns CDR1 MNHNS and CDR2 SASEGT. This CDR3 is built from 15 residues. Trimming pared 3 bases from V and 5 bases from J, leaving 16 bases between. The CDR3 loop reads CASSETGGMMETQYF. CDR3 nucleotide sequence: TGTGCCAGCAGTGAGACAGGAGGTATGATGGAGACCCAGTACTTC.

This clone appeared once. The chain uses TRBV7-9 and TRBJ2-1; unclear D gene. CDR1 and CDR2 (germline): SEHNR, FQNEAQ (reference sequence). The CDR3 has 18 residues. V was trimmed by 2 bases and J by 0 bases, leaving 17 bases between them. The CDR3 DNA follows: TGTGCCAGCAGCTTATTCCCCCTGTTCGACGACTCCTACAATGAGCAGTTCTTC. Protein: CASSLFPLFDDSYNEQFF.

A single count supports this clone. V usage is TRBV21-1 and J usage is TRBJ2-7. TRBV21-1 is a pseudogene locus. The length of the CDR3 is 14 residues. Here the CDR3 reads CASSPRDTEKEQYF. In DNA, the CDR3 is TGTGCCAGCAGCCCGCGGGACACGGAGAAGGAGCAGTACTTC.

The chain combines TRBV7-9 with TRBJ1-5; D is uncertain. V gave up 1 base and J gave up 1 base, with 5 bases separating them. The germline V gene has CDR1 SEHNR and CDR2 FQNEAQ (reference sequence). The CDR3 is 14 residues long. CDR3 protein: CASSLVDSNQPQHF. For the CDR3, the DNA is TGTGCCAGCAGCTTAGTGGACAGCAATCAGCCCCAGCATTTT. Filled out from reference TRBV7-9 and TRBJ1-5, the complete variable domain reads DTGVSQNPRHKITKRGQNVTFRCDPISEHNRLYWYRQTLGQGPEFLTYFQNEAQLEKSRLLSDRFSAERPKGSFSTLEIQRTEQGDSAMYLCASSLVDSNQPQHFGDGTRLSIL.

The V call is TRBV7-2, the J call TRBJ2-1; D gene unclear. The V end lost 5 bases, the J end lost 6 bases, and 17 bases lay between the germline ends. The CDR3 loop spans 15 amino acids. CDR1 is SGHTA, CDR2 FQGNSA, per germline. CDR3 in amino acids: CASSLGWSRGNEQFF. CDR3 in DNA: TGTGCCAGCAGCCTAGGGTGGAGTCGAGGCAATGAGCAGTTCTTC.

The chain has TRBV10-2 and TRBJ2-5; D remains ambiguous. V lost 4 bases to trimming and J lost 4 bases, with 13 bases between them. The CDR3 loop spans 14 amino acids. From germline, CDR1 is WSHSY and CDR2 SAAADI. The DNA of the CDR3 is TGCGCCAGCAGTGTAGGGTCTATCGGAGAGACCCAGTACTTC. As protein: CASSVGSIGETQYF.

The chain is built from TRBV30 and TRBJ2-5; D uncertain. CDR1 GTSNPN and CDR2 SVGIG come from the germline V gene (reference sequence). The CDR3 loop spans 12 amino acids. V lost 0 bases, J lost 5 bases, and 7 bases lay in between. DNA of the CDR3: TGTGCCTGGAGTGTCTTCCGGGAGACCCAGTACTTC. Its protein product is CAWSVFRETQYF.